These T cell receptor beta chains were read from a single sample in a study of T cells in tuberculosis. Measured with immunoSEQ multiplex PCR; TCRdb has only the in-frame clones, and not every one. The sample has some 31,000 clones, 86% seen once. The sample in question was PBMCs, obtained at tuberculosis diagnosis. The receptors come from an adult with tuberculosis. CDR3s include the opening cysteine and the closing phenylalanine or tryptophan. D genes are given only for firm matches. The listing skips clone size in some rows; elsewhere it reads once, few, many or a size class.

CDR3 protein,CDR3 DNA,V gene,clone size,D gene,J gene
CASGGGPSTDTQYF,TGTGCCAGCGGGGGGGGCCCGTCGACAGATACGCAGTATTTT,TRBV13,.,.,TRBJ2-3
CASSQEGDRSGDEKLFF,TGTGCCAGCAGCCAAGAGGGGGACAGGAGTGGGGATGAAAAACTGTTTTTT,TRBV13,.,TRBD1,TRBJ1-4
CASSFGRGSTDTQYF,TGTGCCAGCAGTTTTGGGCGGGGAAGCACAGATACGCAGTATTTT,TRBV28,.,.,TRBJ2-3
CASSYPASTGGVFTEAFF,TGCGCCAGCAGCTACCCAGCATCAACAGGGGGTGTTTTCACTGAAGCTTTCTTT,TRBV5-1,.,TRBD1,TRBJ1-1
CASSLSGRGTDTQYF,TGCGCCAGCAGCCTCAGCGGGAGGGGCACAGATACGCAGTATTTT,TRBV5-1,.,TRBD2,TRBJ2-3
CASSFSTGEGEQYF,TGTGCCAGCAGCTTCTCGACGGGTGAGGGCGAGCAGTACTTC,TRBV7-2,.,.,TRBJ2-7
CASSLVSGKNTEAFF,TGCGCCAGCAGCTTGGTTTCCGGGAAGAACACTGAAGCTTTCTTT,TRBV5-1,once,.,TRBJ1-1
CASSLAGGSGANVLTF,TGTGCCAGCAGCTTAGCAGGGGGCTCTGGGGCCAACGTCCTGACTTTC,TRBV7-3,.,TRBD1,TRBJ2-6
CASSKDSTSKLFGYTF,TGTGCCAGCAGTAAGGACAGCACATCCAAGCTCTTTGGCTACACCTTC,TRBV25-1,.,.,TRBJ1-2
CASSGRGAFDYEQYF,TGTGCCAGCAGTGGACGGGGGGCATTTGACTACGAGCAGTACTTC,TRBV2,.,.,TRBJ2-7
CASSVGNSRTDTQYF,TGTGCCAGCAGCGTAGGCAATAGCCGCACAGATACGCAGTATTTT,TRBV9,.,.,TRBJ2-3
CASSYSSGTGETQYF,TGTGCCAGCAGTTACTCGTCAGGAACGGGGGAGACCCAGTACTTC,TRBV6-5,.,.,TRBJ2-5
CASSIGLYGTYEQYF,TGTGCCAGTAGTATTGGATTGTACGGGACCTACGAGCAGTACTTC,TRBV19,.,.,TRBJ2-7
CASSLVGGNEQFF,TGTGCCAGCAGCTTAGTAGGAGGCAATGAGCAGTTCTTC,TRBV13,.,.,TRBJ2-1
CASSIPDRVSGYTF,TGTGCCAGTAGTATCCCTGACAGGGTCAGTGGCTACACCTTC,TRBV19,few,TRBD1,TRBJ1-2
CASSVAKTGVYGYTF,TGTGCCAGCAGCGTAGCTAAGACAGGGGTCTATGGCTACACCTTC,TRBV9,.,TRBD1,TRBJ1-2
CATSRLSGGANEQYF,TGTGCCACCAGCCGCCTTAGCGGGGGGGCTAATGAGCAGTACTTC,TRBV15,.,TRBD2,TRBJ2-7
CASSLIGQVKNEQFF,TGTGCCAGCAGCTTAATAGGACAGGTCAAAAATGAGCAGTTCTTC,TRBV7-3,.,TRBD1,TRBJ2-1
CASSRGLAGESETQYF,TGCGCCAGCAGTAGGGGTTTAGCGGGGGAAAGCGAGACCCAGTACTTC,TRBV10-2,.,TRBD2,TRBJ2-5
CASSSYRNTEAFF,TGTGCCAGCAGCTCTTACAGGAACACTGAAGCTTTCTTT,TRBV5-4,.,.,TRBJ1-1
CASSLGTSGDYEQYF,TGTGCCAGCTCACTAGGGACTAGCGGAGACTACGAGCAGTACTTC,TRBV18,.,TRBD2,TRBJ2-7
CASRSGTGNSYEQYF,TGCGCCAGCAGGTCCGGGACAGGAAACTCCTACGAGCAGTACTTC,TRBV5-1,.,TRBD1,TRBJ2-7
CASSQARLAGRETQYF,TGTGCCAGCAGCCAAGCACGACTAGCGGGGAGAGAGACCCAGTACTTC,TRBV4-2,.,TRBD2,TRBJ2-5
CASSQGGRDNQPQHF,TGTGCCAGCAGCCAAGGAGGGAGGGACAATCAGCCCCAGCATTTT,TRBV4-2,.,.,TRBJ1-5
CASSFNEGTEAFF,TGCGCCAGCAGCTTTAATGAGGGCACTGAAGCTTTCTTT,TRBV5-1,.,.,TRBJ1-1
CAWSGGGGEEGYTF,TGTGCCTGGAGTGGAGGAGGGGGCGAAGAGGGCTACACCTTC,TRBV30,.,TRBD1,TRBJ1-2
CASSYSGRGYEQYF,TGTGCCAGCAGTTACTCTGGGAGGGGATACGAGCAGTACTTC,TRBV6-5,.,TRBD2,TRBJ2-7
CASSFTPGTGYEQYF,TGTGCCAGCAGTTTCACCCCCGGGACAGGGTACGAGCAGTACTTC,TRBV27,.,TRBD1,TRBJ2-7
CASSQDPGYYGYTF,TGCGCCAGCAGCCAAGATCCCGGTTACTATGGCTACACCTTC,TRBV4-1,.,.,TRBJ1-2